Below are 3 T cell receptor beta chains sequenced from a single sample in a study of follicular helper T cells after annual influenza vaccination. The sample's time point: 2014-2015 season, pre-vaccination. Produced via immunoSEQ multiplex PCR; TCRdb's table is partial and in-frame only. The data show about 27,000 clones, with approximately 80% seen just once and about 1.2% held by the top ten. Specimen: CXCR5+ CD38- circulating T follicular helper cells from blood, collected on the day of influenza vaccination. Subset specified: circulating Tfh, non-naive CD4+CXCR5+PD-1+ (ICOS+CD38+ or ICOS-CD38-). The receptor source for this set is an adult who received the influenza vaccine.

In its sample, this clone was seen once. The CDR3 spells CASSPNPSNTGELFF. The CDR3 nucleotides are TGTGCCAGTAGTCCTAACCCCTCTAACACCGGGGAGCTGTTTTTT. The chain has TRBV19 and TRBJ2-2; D unresolved. V gave up 5 bases and J gave up 2 bases, with 12 bases separating them. Germline V gene data show CDR1 as LNHDA and CDR2 as SQIVND (reference sequence). This CDR3 contains 15 residues. Full variable domain (missing parts from reference TRBV19 and TRBJ2-2): DGGITQSPKYLFRKEGQNVTLSCEQNLNHDAMYWYRQDPGQGLRLIYYSQIVNDFQKGDIAEGYSVSREKKESFPLTVTSAQKNPTAFYLCASSPNPSNTGELFFGEGSRLTVL.

This clone was counted only a few times. The rearrangement links TRBV11-2 to TRBJ1-5; a possible D gene is TRBD1 (5 bases). This CDR3 region has 14 residues. CDR1 SGHAT and CDR2 FQNNGV come from the germline V gene. Trimming stripped 3 bases from V and 0 bases from J, with 6 bases between. In DNA, the CDR3 is TGTGCCAGCAGCTTTGACAGTAGCAATCAGCCCCAGCATTTT. Its protein product is CASSFDSSNQPQHF.

V and J are TRBV27 and TRBJ2-7, with 7 bases matching TRBD1. Germline CDR1 and CDR2: MNHEY and SMNVEV (reference sequence). This CDR3 has 15 amino acids. The trim removed 6 bases at V and 2 bases at J, leaving 10 bases unmatched. The CDR3 DNA follows: TGTGCCAGCAGACGGACAGGTATGGGCCCCTACGAGCAGTACTTC. It is translated as CASRRTGMGPYEQYF.